The source of this TCR beta chain is a study of blood T cell repertoires in COVID-19. Study as a whole: PBMCs, B-cell-depleted T cells, or T cells were the source of the cDNA or gDNA that made up the material.

Original methodology: From reference gene primer amplification, estimates of nucleated cell counts were derived. Assay used: immunoSEQ multiplex PCR; TCRdb lists only in-frame clones, some missing. V, J and clone size were drawn from that table, and D and trimming were deduced from the DNA. The profile shows about 62,000 clones, around 74% of them singletons. This clone was detected a few times. The sample was peripheral blood. The receptor was isolated from a woman aged 50 to 60 with active or convalescent COVID-19.

The CDR3 coding sequence is TGCGCCAGCAGCGTGACAGGGAGTGAAAAACTGTTTTTT. It is translated as CASSVTGSEKLFF. V usage is TRBV5-1 and J usage is TRBJ1-4, with 7 nucleotides matching TRBD1. V was pared by 4 bases and J by 7 bases, with 4 bases of the junction left unmatched. CDR1 is SGHRS and CDR2 is YFSETQ in the germline V gene. There are 13 residues in the CDR3.